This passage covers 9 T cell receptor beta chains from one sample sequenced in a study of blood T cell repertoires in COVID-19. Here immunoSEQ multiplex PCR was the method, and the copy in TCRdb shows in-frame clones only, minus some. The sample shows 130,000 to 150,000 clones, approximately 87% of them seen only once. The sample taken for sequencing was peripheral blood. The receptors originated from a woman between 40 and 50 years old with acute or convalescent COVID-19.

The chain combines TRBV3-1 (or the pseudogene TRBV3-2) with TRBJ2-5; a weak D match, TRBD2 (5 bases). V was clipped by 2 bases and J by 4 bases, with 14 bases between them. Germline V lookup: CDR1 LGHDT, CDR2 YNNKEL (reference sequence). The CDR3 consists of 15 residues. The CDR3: CASSQRASGGETQYF. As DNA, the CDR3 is TGTGCCAGCAGCCAACGGGCGTCAGGAGGAGAGACCCAGTACTTC.

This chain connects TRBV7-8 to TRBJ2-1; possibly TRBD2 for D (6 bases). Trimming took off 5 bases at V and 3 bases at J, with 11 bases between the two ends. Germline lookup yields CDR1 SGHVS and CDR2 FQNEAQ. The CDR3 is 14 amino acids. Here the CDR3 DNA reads TGTGCCAGCAGCCCCCGGGGGATCTACAATGAGCAGTTCTTC. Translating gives CASSPRGIYNEQFF.

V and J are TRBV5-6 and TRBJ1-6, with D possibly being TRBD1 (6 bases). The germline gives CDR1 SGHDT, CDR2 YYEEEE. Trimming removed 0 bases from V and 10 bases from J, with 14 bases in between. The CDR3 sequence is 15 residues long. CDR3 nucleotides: TGTGCCAGCAGCTTGGAGGCAGGGGAATGGTCACCCCTCCACTTT. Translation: CASSLEAGEWSPLHF.

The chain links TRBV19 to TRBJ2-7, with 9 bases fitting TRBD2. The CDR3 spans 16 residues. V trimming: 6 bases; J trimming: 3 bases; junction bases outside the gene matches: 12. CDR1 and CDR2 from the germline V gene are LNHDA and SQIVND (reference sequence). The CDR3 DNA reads TGTGCCAGTAGGGGAATAGCGGGAGAGGTGGGCTACGAGCAGTACTTC. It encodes CASRGIAGEVGYEQYF.

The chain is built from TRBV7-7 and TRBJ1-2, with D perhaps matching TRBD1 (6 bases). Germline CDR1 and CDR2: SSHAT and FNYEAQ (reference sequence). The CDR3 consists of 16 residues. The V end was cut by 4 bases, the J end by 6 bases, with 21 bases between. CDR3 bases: TGTGCCAGCAGCTCACCTCCATGGGGGGGCGTTGATGGCTACACCTTC. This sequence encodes CASSSPPWGGVDGYTF.

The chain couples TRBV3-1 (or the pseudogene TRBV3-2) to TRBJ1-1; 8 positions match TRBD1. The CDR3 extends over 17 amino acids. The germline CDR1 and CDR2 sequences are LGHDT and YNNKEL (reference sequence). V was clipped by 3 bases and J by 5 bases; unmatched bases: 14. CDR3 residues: CASSHRLSGQGGTEAFF. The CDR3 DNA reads TGTGCCAGCAGCCACAGACTATCCGGACAGGGAGGAACTGAAGCTTTCTTT.

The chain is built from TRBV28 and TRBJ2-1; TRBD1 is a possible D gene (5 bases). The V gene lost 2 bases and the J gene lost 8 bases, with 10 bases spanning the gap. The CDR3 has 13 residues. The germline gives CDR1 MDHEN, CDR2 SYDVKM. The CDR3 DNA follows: TGTGCCAGCAGTTTAGACCCACAGGATGAGCAGTTCTTC. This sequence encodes CASSLDPQDEQFF.

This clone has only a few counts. CDR3: CASSDRKGAKETQYF. The DNA of the CDR3 is TGTGCCAGCAGTGATAGGAAGGGGGCAAAAGAGACCCAGTACTTC. The chain couples TRBV25-1 to TRBJ2-5, with 7 bases lining up with TRBD1. Trimming took 3 bases from V and 3 from J; bases not matched to a gene: 7. Looked up from germline, CDR1 is MGHDK and CDR2 is SYGVNS. The CDR3 loop spans 15 amino acids.

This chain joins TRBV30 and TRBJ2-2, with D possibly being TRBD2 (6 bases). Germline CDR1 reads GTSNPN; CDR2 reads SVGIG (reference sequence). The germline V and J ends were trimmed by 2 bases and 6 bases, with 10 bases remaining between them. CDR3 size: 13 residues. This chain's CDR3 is CAWSMGGPGELFF. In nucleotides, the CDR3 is TGTGCCTGGAGTATGGGGGGACCCGGGGAGCTGTTTTTT. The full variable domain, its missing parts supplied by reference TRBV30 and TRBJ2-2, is SQTIHQWPATLVQPVGSPLSLECTVEGTSNPNLYWYRQAAGRGLQLLFYSVGIGQISSEVPQNLSASRPQDRQFILSSKKLLLSDSGFYLCAWSMGGPGELFFGEGSRLTVL.